This section outlines one TCR beta chain sequence together with its context. This sample is drawn from a study of blood T cells in healthy people across ages. A second PCR of roughly 7 to 11 cycles used a sample-barcoded 5' primer and a J-beta primer mix. From the 5' RACE reads, TCRdb called clonotypes with MiXCR, one entry per CDR3 protein. The sample holds hundreds of thousands of distinct CDR3 sequences, more than 40% seen once. From germline, CDR1 is DFQATT and CDR2 SNEGSKA (reference sequence). J gave up 7 bases and V 7 bases, and 12 bases lay outside the gene matches. CDR3 size: 14 residues. Sequencing was carried out using blood. V gene TRBV20-1 combines with J gene TRBJ2-1; 8 bases are shared with TRBD1. This sequence was found in a woman aged 60-75 years in good health. The CDR3 protein is CSVPRPGGWNEQFF. CDR3 bases: TGCAGTGTCCCCCGGCCAGGGGGCTGGAATGAGCAGTTCTTC.